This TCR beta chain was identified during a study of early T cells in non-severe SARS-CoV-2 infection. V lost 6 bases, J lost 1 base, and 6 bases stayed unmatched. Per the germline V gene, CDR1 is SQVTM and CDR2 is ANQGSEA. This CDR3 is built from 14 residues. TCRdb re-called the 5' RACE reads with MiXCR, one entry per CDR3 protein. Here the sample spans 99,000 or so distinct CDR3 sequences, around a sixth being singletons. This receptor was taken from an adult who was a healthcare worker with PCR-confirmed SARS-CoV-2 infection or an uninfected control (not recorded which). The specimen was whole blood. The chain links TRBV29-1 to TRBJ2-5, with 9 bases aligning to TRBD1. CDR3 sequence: CSVAGTGSQETQYF. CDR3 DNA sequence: TGCAGCGTCGCCGGGACAGGGTCCCAAGAGACCCAGTACTTC.